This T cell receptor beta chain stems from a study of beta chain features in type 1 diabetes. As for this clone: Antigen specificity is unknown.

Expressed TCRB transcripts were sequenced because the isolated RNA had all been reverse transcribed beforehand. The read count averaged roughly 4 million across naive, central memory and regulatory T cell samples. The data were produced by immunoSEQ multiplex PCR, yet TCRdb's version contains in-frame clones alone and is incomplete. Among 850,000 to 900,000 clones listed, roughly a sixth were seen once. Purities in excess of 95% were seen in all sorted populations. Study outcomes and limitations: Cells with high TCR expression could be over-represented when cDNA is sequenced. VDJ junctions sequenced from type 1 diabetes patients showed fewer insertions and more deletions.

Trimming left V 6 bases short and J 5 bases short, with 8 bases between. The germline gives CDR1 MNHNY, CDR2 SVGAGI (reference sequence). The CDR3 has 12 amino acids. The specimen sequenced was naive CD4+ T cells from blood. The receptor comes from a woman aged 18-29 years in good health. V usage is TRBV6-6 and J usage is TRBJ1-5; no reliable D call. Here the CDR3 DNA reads TGTGCCAGCAGGGTTCGGGATCAGCCCCAGCATTTT. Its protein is CASRVRDQPQHF.